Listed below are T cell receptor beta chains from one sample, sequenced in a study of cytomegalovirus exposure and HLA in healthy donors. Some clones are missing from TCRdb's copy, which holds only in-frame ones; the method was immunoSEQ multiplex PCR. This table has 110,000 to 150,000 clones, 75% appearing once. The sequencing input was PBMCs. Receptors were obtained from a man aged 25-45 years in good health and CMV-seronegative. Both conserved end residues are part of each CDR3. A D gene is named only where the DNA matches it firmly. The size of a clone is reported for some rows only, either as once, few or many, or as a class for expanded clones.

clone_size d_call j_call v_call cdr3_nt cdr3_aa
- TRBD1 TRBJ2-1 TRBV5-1 TGCGCCAGCAGGACAGGGTCCAACAATGAGCAGTTCTTC CASRTGSNNEQFF
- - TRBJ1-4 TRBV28 TGTGCCAGCAGACAGACAGCCGGGAAACTGTTTTTT CASRQTAGKLFF
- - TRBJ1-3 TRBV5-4 TGTGCCAGCAGCTTGGAAGGACTTGCTGGAAACACCATATATTTT CASSLEGLAGNTIYF
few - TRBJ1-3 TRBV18 TGTGCCAGCTCACCTTACAGGGACACGAGGAACACCATATATTTT CASSPYRDTRNTIYF
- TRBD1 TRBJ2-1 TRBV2 TGTGCCAGCTGGGCAGGGGGTGAGCAGTTCTTC CASWAGGEQFF
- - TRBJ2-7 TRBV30 TGTGCCTGGACGGGCGGGTACGAGCAGTACTTC CAWTGGYEQYF
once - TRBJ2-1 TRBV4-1 TGCGCCAGCAGCCTGGACTCTACAACCAATGAGCAGTTCTTC CASSLDSTTNEQFF
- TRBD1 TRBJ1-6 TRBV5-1 TGCGCCAGCAGCTTGCAGGGGGCAGAATCACCCCTCCACTTT CASSLQGAESPLHF
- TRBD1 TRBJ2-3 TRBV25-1 TGTGCCAGCAGTACAGGGGGCACAGATACGCAGTATTTT CASSTGGTDTQYF
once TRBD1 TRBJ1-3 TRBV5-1 TGCGCCAGCAGCGTGACGGGACAGGGAAACACCATATATTTT CASSVTGQGNTIYF
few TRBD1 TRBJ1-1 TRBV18 TGTGCCAGCTCACCGGACAGGGGGCGCCTAGGCACTGAAGCTTTCTTT CASSPDRGRLGTEAFF
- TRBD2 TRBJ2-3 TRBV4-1 TGCGCCAGCAGCCAAGATCGGCGCGGGAGGGTCTCGAATACGCAGTATTTT CASSQDRRGRVSNTQYF
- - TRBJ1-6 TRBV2 TGTGCCAGCAGTGAAGACATTTCTTCACCCCTCCACTTT CASSEDISSPLHF
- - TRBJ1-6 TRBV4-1 TGCGCCAGCAGCCTTTCAAGGGACATTGGTTCACCCCTCCACTTT CASSLSRDIGSPLHF
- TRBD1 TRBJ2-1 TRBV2 TGTGCCAGCAGTGAAGGACAGGGCGGGCAGTTCTTC CASSEGQGGQFF
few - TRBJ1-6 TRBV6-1 TGTGCCAGCAGTGAAGTGTGGGGGCCGGGATCACCCCTCCACTTT CASSEVWGPGSPLHF
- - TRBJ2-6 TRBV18 TGTGCCAGCTCACCCCTTTCTGGGGCCAACGTCCTGACTTTC CASSPLSGANVLTF
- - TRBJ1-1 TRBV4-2 TGTGCCAGCAGCCAAGATGGCGGCAACACTGAAGCTTTCTTT CASSQDGGNTEAFF
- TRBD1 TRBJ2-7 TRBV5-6 TGTGCCAGCAGTCCCAGGACAGGGATCATATACGAGCAGTACTTC CASSPRTGIIYEQYF
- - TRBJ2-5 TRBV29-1 TGCAGCGTCCTGGAGGGCAGAGAGACCCAGTACTTC CSVLEGRETQYF
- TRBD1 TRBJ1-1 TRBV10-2 TGCGCCAGCAGCATCAGGGGGCAGAACACTGAAGCTTTCTTT CASSIRGQNTEAFF
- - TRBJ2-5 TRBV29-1 TGCAGCGTTGAACAAGGGGCGGCCCAGTACTTC CSVEQGAAQYF
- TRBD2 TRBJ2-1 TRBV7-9 TGTTCCAGCAGCTTGTCTCGGGGGGACAATGAGCAGTTCTTC CSSSLSRGDNEQFF
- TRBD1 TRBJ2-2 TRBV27 TGTGCCAGCAGTGACGGACAGGGAGGCACCGGGGAGCTGTTTTTT CASSDGQGGTGELFF
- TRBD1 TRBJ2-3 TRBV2 TGTGCCACCGCTGGGACAGGGCGGGCAGATACGCAGTATTTT CATAGTGRADTQYF
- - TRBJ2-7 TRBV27 TGTGCCAGCAGGACCATTGGACAGCTGAACGAGCAGTACTTC CASRTIGQLNEQYF
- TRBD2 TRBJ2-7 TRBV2 TGTGCCAGCAATTGGGGGGAGGGGAACTCCTACGAGCAGTACTTC CASNWGEGNSYEQYF
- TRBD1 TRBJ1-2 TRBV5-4 TGTGCCAGCAGCTTGGAGACAGGGAATGGCTACACCTTC CASSLETGNGYTF
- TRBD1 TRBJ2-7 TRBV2 TGTGCCAGCGACAGGGGCTACGAGCAGTACTTC CASDRGYEQYF
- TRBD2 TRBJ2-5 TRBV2 TGTGCCAGCAGTGAACCGGACAGGCTAGCGGGGGCACGGGAGACCCAGTACTTC CASSEPDRLAGARETQYF
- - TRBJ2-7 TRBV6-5 TGTGCCAGCAGTTTGTCCGGACTTACCTACGAGCAGTACTTC CASSLSGLTYEQYF
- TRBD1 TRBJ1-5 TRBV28 TGTGCCAGCAGACTTACAGGGGGCCATCAGCCCCAGCATTTT CASRLTGGHQPQHF
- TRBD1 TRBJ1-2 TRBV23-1 TGCGCCACGACCGAGGGACAGGGTAAATCTAACTATGGCTACACCTTC CATTEGQGKSNYGYTF